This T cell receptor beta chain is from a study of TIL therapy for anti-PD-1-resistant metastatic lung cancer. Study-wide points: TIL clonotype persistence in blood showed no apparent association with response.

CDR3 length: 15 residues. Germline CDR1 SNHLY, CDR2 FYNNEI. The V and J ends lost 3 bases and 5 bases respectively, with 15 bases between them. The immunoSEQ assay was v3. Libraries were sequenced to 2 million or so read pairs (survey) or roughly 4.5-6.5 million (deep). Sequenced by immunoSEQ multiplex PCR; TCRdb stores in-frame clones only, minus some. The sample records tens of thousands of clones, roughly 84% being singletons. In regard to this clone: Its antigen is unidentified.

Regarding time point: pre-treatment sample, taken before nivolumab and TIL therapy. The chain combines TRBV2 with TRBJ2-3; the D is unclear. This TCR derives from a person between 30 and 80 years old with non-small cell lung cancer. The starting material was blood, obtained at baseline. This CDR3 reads CASSEGIITKDTQYF. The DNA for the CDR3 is TGTGCCAGCAGTGAGGGCATCATAACAAAAGATACGCAGTATTTT.